The source of this TCR beta chain is a study of blood T cell repertoires in COVID-19. Per the authors' pipeline: Estimates of nucleated cell counts were drawn from the amplification of reference gene primers. Sequenced by immunoSEQ multiplex PCR; TCRdb stores in-frame clones only, minus some. V and J calls plus clone size are reproduced from that table; the DNA served to infer D and trimming. The sample records 110,000 to 150,000 clones, about 89% being singletons. V lost 4 bases and J 0 bases, leaving 13 bases between the germline ends. The CDR3 runs 15 residues. Germline lookup yields CDR1 SGHKS and CDR2 YYEKEE (reference sequence).

The chain joins TRBV5-5 to TRBJ2-5; the D gene is possibly TRBD1 (6 bases). Source material: peripheral blood. The sequence derives from a man in his fifties or sixties with active or convalescent COVID-19. The CDR3 DNA sequence: TGTGCCAGCAGCCCGGACAGTTTTTACCAAGAGACCCAGTACTTC. The encoded protein is CASSPDSFYQETQYF.